This T cell receptor (beta chain) stems from a study of Tregs in tolerant kidney transplant recipients. In the case of this clone: The antigen remains unidentified.

TCRdb keeps only in-frame clones here, not all; method: immunoSEQ multiplex PCR. The data hold about 55,000 clones, with about nine tenths observed a single time. Related graft donors supplied nonmyeloablative bone marrow transplants, and mixed chimerism was transient. Trimming at V came to 3 bases and at J to 2 bases, leaving 10 bases not matched to a gene. The germline V gene encodes CDR1 SGHVS and CDR2 FQNEAQ. The CDR3 spans 16 residues. Whole-study results and caveats: Donor-specific Treg expansion exceeded global Treg expansion in tolerant patients, suggesting antigen drive. The small number of patients limits these findings pending further validation.

This receptor was taken from a human patient who received a combined kidney and bone marrow transplant. Part of the T cells may come from the graft donor. Material: CD8+ T cells from blood (PBMCs), obtained 24 months after the transplant. The chain recombines TRBV7-8 with TRBJ2-7, with 7 bases aligning to TRBD2. CDR3 amino acids: CASSFSTSISAYEQYF. The CDR3 DNA follows: TGTGCCAGCAGCTTCTCGACTAGCATCTCTGCCTACGAGCAGTACTTC.